The source of this TCR beta chain is a study of blood T cells in healthy people across ages. The authors ran a second PCR of about 7 to 11 cycles using a sample-barcoded 5' primer and a J-beta primer mix. Via MiXCR, TCRdb re-called the 5' RACE reads, giving one row per CDR3 protein. The data show hundreds of thousands of distinct CDR3 sequences, about 30% seen once. Study-wide points: Older individuals had lower TCR beta diversity per million T cells (the decline was roughly linear).

The CDR3 is made up of 15 amino acids. Germline V gene data show CDR1 as SGHRS and CDR2 as YFSETQ. Concerning this clonotype itself: What it binds is unknown. A read error may explain this, as a much larger clone is one base away.

This sequence joins TRBV5-1 and TRBJ2-1; the D is unclear. Sequencing was performed on blood. This TCR was recovered from a woman over 75 in good health. This chain's CDR3 is CASSLESPSYNEQCF. Written as DNA, the CDR3 is TGCGCCAGCAGCTTGGAGTCACCCTCCTACAATGAGCAGTGCTTC. Supplemented by reference TRBV5-1 and TRBJ2-1, the full variable domain reads KAGVTQTPRYLIKTRGQQVTLSCSPISGHRSVSWYQQTPGQGLQFLFEYFSETQRNKGNFPGRFSGRQFSNSRSEMNVSTLELGDSALYLCASSLESPSYNEQCFGPGTRLTVL.